One sample yielded the 8 T cell receptor beta chains listed below, sequenced in a study of blood T cell repertoires in COVID-19. Measured with immunoSEQ multiplex PCR; TCRdb has only the in-frame clones, and not every one. The sample has approximately 170,000 clones; 88% are singletons. Sequences were obtained from peripheral blood. These receptors were collected from a man over 45 who had recovered from COVID-19.

The V gene is TRBV29-1, the J gene TRBJ2-5; maybe TRBD1 (6 bases). Trimming pared 7 bases from V and 4 bases from J, leaving 16 bases between. The CDR3 sequence is 13 residues long. In germline, CDR1 is SQVTM, CDR2 ANQGSEA. CDR3 region: CSAEQGRGETQYF. CDR3 DNA: TGCAGCGCCGAACAGGGCCGAGGAGAGACCCAGTACTTC.

This clone occurred once. The chain joins TRBV28 to TRBJ1-2, with 8 bases matching TRBD1. This CDR3 has 17 residues. Germline CDR1 is MDHEN and CDR2 is SYDVKM. J gave up 3 bases and V 8 bases, and 17 bases lay outside the gene matches. In DNA form, the CDR3 reads TGTGCCAGCGCGCGCCCGGGACAGGAGGGCCATGACTATGGCTACACCTTC. As protein: CASARPGQEGHDYGYTF.

The chain employs TRBV19 and TRBJ2-5; 13 bases line up with TRBD2. This CDR3 spans 17 amino acids. Trimming removed 4 bases from V and 2 bases from J; junction bases left unmatched: 7. Germline lookup yields CDR1 LNHDA and CDR2 SQIVND (reference sequence). The chain's CDR3 is CASSTGLAGLLQETQYF. The CDR3 DNA sequence: TGTGCCAGTAGTACGGGACTAGCGGGGCTACTTCAAGAGACCCAGTACTTC.

Written as DNA, the CDR3 is TGCGCCAGCAGCTTCGGACAGGGAAAAGAGACCCAGTACTTC. It translates to CASSFGQGKETQYF. The chain employs TRBV5-1 and TRBJ2-5, with 8 positions matching TRBD1. CDR3 length: 14 residues. CDR1 and CDR2 (germline): SGHRS, YFSETQ. With V trimmed by 2 bases and J by 3 bases, 3 bases remained unmatched.

The rearrangement links TRBV9 to TRBJ1-4; D is unresolved. The CDR3 runs to 15 residues. The germline CDR1 and CDR2 sequences are SGDLS and YYNGEE. Trimming left V 1 base short and J 0 bases short, with 7 bases between. CDR3 loop: CASSVTPTTNEKLFF. CDR3 bases: TGTGCCAGCAGCGTAACTCCAACAACTAATGAAAAACTGTTTTTT.

The V call is TRBV7-2, the J call TRBJ2-1; 8 positions match TRBD2. This CDR3 is 16 amino acids long. Looked up from germline, CDR1 is SGHTA and CDR2 is FQGNSA. V shed 5 bases and J 0 bases; nucleotides not matched to a gene: 6. The CDR3 loop is CASSASGGLSYNEQFF. CDR3 coding DNA: TGTGCCAGCAGCGCCAGCGGGGGCCTCTCCTACAATGAGCAGTTCTTC.

This clone was seen just once. This chain joins TRBV27 and TRBJ1-1, with a possible D match to TRBD1 (5 bases). Germline assignment: CDR1 MNHEY and CDR2 SMNVEV (reference sequence). CDR3 length: 15 amino acids. The germline V and J ends were trimmed by 3 bases and 7 bases, with 18 bases remaining between them. This chain's CDR3 is CASSLEGYPSSEAFF. The CDR3 DNA reads as TGTGCCAGCAGTTTGGAGGGGTACCCTTCAAGTGAAGCTTTCTTT.

J is TRBJ2-3 and V is TRBV3-1 (or the pseudogene TRBV3-2); 12 nucleotides agree with TRBD2. J was trimmed by 2 bases and V by 6 bases; bases with no gene match: 3. Germline V gene sequence: CDR1 LGHDT, CDR2 YNNKEL (reference sequence). This CDR3 region has 15 residues. The chain's CDR3 is CASSLAGGVTDTQYF. The CDR3 bases are TGTGCCAGCAGTCTAGCGGGGGGGGTCACAGATACGCAGTATTTT.